The 26 T cell receptor beta chains below were found in one sample sequenced in a study of Tregs in tolerant kidney transplant recipients. Assay used: immunoSEQ multiplex PCR; TCRdb lists only in-frame clones, some missing. This sample's table reports roughly 48,000 clones. This specimen was CD4+ T cells from blood, taken before the transplant. The origin of the receptors is a human donor who received a combined kidney and bone marrow transplant.

For this clone: The read terminates 3 residues ahead of where the CDR3 ends, so the germline J gene completes it. The genes are TRBV2 and TRBJ2-3, with D possibly TRBD1 on 6 matching bases. CDR1 is SNHLY, CDR2 FYNNEI, per germline. V was pared by 4 bases and J by 3 bases, with 11 bases between. CDR3 length: 14 amino acids. Incomplete CDR3 DNA: TGTGCCAGCAGTGGGGGGCCAGCAACAGATACG. It codes for CASSGGPATDT. In full, the CDR3 is CASSGGPATDTQYF.

The CDR3: CASSGQFDQPQHF. CDR3 DNA (partial): TGTGCCAGTAGTGGACAGTTCGACCAGCCC. This chain connects TRBV19 to TRBJ1-5; possible D gene TRBD1, 6 bases. The CDR3 end lies 3 residues beyond the end of the read and is filled in from the germline J gene. CDR1 and CDR2 from the germline V gene are LNHDA and SQIVND (reference sequence). Trimming left V 5 bases short and J 7 bases short, with 12 bases between. This CDR3 contains 13 residues.

On this clone: The read finishes 3 residues shy of the CDR3 end, and the germline J gene is used to complete it. The chain employs TRBV18 and TRBJ2-7; 7 positions agree with TRBD1. Per the germline V gene, CDR1 is KGHSH and CDR2 is LQKENI. The CDR3 is 13 amino acids. The V and J ends lost 3 bases and 1 base, in that order; junction bases with no gene match: 0. CDR3 amino acids: CASSPGQSYEQYF. CDR3 DNA (partial): TGTGCCAGCTCACCGGGACAGTCCTACGAG.

As concerns this clone: Germline and junction disagree at one end, which may indicate a read error. The read ends 3 residues early relative to the CDR3; the germline J gene fills the gap. This chain connects TRBV4-2 to TRBJ2-2, with TRBD1 identical over 8 bases. This CDR3 is 18 amino acids long. Germline V CDR1 and CDR2: LGHNA, YNFKEQ. Partial CDR3 DNA: TGCGCCAGCAGCCAAGATATTGGGGACAGGCGGAGGCCCGGGGAG. Protein: CASSQDIGDRRRPGE. The entire CDR3 protein is CASSQDIGDRRRPGELFF.

On this clone itself: The CDR3 is cut off 3 residues early in the read; its end comes from the germline J gene. The chain couples TRBV7-9 to TRBJ1-2; perhaps TRBD1 as D (6 bases). Trimming removed 1 base from V and 4 bases from J, with 13 bases in between. The CDR3 runs 15 residues. The germline V gene encodes CDR1 SEHNR and CDR2 FQNEAQ (reference sequence). The sequenced part of the CDR3 DNA is TGTGCCAGCAGCTTAGAAGAGACAGGACCCTATGGC. Translated: CASSLEETGPYG. From start to end, the CDR3 is CASSLEETGPYGYTF. The full variable domain, with the rest looked up from reference TRBV7-9 and TRBJ1-2, is DTGVSQNPRHKITKRGQNVTFRCDPISEHNRLYWYRQTLGQGPEFLTYFQNEAQLEKSRLLSDRFSAERPKGSFSTLEIQRTEQGDSAMYLCASSLEETGPYGYTFGSGTRLTVV.

With respect to this clone: The CDR3 end lies 3 residues beyond the end of the read and is filled in from the germline J gene. The rearrangement links TRBV2 to TRBJ1-5; 8 bases fit TRBD1. Germline CDR1 reads SNHLY; CDR2 reads FYNNEI. The CDR3 is made up of 18 amino acids. Unmatched junction bases numbered 16, after V lost 6 bases and J lost 3 bases. The covered CDR3 bases are TGTGCCAGCAGCGACTCGACAGGGGATGGGCGGGACAATCAGCCC. Translated: CASSDSTGDGRDNQP. The CDR3 in full is CASSDSTGDGRDNQPQHF.

CDR3 bases read: TGCGCCAGCAGCCCGGGGACTAGCGGGACTTTAGGACAAGAGACC. Residues: CASSPGTSGTLGQET. From start to end, the CDR3 is CASSPGTSGTLGQETQYF. This chain uses TRBV5-1 with TRBJ2-5; 13 bases agree with TRBD2. Read sequence stops 3 residues before the CDR3 end, and the germline J gene provides the missing end. CDR1 and CDR2 (germline): SGHRS, YFSETQ. The V segment lost 4 bases and the J segment 2 bases; nucleotides outside the gene matches: 11. CDR3 length equals 18 residues.

Notes on this clone: The CDR3 is cut off 3 residues early in the read; its end comes from the germline J gene. The chain couples TRBV6-2 or TRBV6-3 to TRBJ2-3; 7 nucleotides line up with TRBD2. The V gene end was trimmed by 4 bases and the J gene end by 4 bases; junction bases not matched to a gene: 11. Germline CDR1 MNHEY, CDR2 SVGEGT. The CDR3 has 16 residues. The CDR3 bases that were read are TGTGCCAGCAGTTCCCGGGGAGGGAGGGAGGCAGATACG. Translated: CASSSRGGREADT. The complete CDR3 protein is CASSSRGGREADTQYF.

The sequenced CDR3 bases are TGTGCCAGTAGTATAGGAGACAGGGGGCTGGAGACC. Translated, it gives CASSIGDRGLET. The CDR3 reads in full as CASSIGDRGLETQYF. The chain joins TRBV19 to TRBJ2-5; 10 bases fit TRBD1. The observed sequence ends 3 residues before the CDR3 terminus, with the missing tail filled in from the germline J gene. CDR3 length: 15 amino acids. The V gene end was trimmed by 1 base and the J gene end by 5 bases; junction bases not matched to a gene: 4. The germline V gene encodes CDR1 LNHDA and CDR2 SQIVND (reference sequence). Combining the CDR3 with reference TRBV19 and TRBJ2-5 gives the whole variable domain DGGITQSPKYLFRKEGQNVTLSCEQNLNHDAMYWYRQDPGQGLRLIYYSQIVNDFQKGDIAEGYSVSREKKESFPLTVTSAQKNPTAFYLCASSIGDRGLETQYFGPGTRLLVL.

Of note for this clone: The read ends 3 residues early relative to the CDR3; the germline J gene fills the gap. The chain carries TRBV7-2 and TRBJ2-7; TRBD2 matches 8 bases. The V and J ends lost 4 bases and 1 base, in that order; junction bases with no gene match: 3. Germline CDR1 SGHTA, CDR2 FQGNSA. CDR3 size: 14 residues. The CDR3 DNA, read in part, is TGTGCCAGCAGCTCTTTAGCGGGATCCTACGAG. This gives the protein CASSSLAGSYE. The full CDR3 is CASSSLAGSYEQYF.

On this clone itself: The CDR3 goes on 3 residues after the read ends, and that part is filled in from the germline J gene. V is TRBV30 and J is TRBJ2-3; no clear D. V was shortened by 4 bases and J by 2 bases, with 13 bases between the two germline ends. The germline V gene encodes CDR1 GTSNPN and CDR2 SVGIG (reference sequence). The CDR3 is 14 amino acids. Partial CDR3 DNA: TGTGCCTGGACCCCCCCCACGGTCACAGATACG. Protein sequence: CAWTPPTVTDT. The complete CDR3 sequence is CAWTPPTVTDTQYF.

Concerning this clone: The CDR3 goes on 3 residues after the read ends, and that part is filled in from the germline J gene. V and J are TRBV3-1 (or the pseudogene TRBV3-2) and TRBJ2-5, with unresolved D. V lost 0 bases and J lost 5, with 19 bases in between. The length of the CDR3 is 17 residues. Germline CDR1 LGHDT, CDR2 YNNKEL (reference sequence). Partial CDR3 DNA: TGTGCCAGCAGCCAAGACAAGGCAGGCCCCCAAGAGGAGACC. Translation gives CASSQDKAGPQEET. The whole CDR3 sequence is CASSQDKAGPQEETQYF.

Of note for this clone: The read gets to within 3 residues of the CDR3 end, and the germline J gene fills in the rest. The chain links TRBV9 to TRBJ2-3; TRBD2 matches at 10 bases. Per the germline V gene, CDR1 is SGDLS and CDR2 is YYNGEE. The CDR3 runs to 16 residues. V trimming: 0 bases; J trimming: 1 base; junction bases outside the gene matches: 2. CDR3 protein: CASSVESGRGTDTQYF. The DNA read from the CDR3 is TGTGCCAGCAGCGTAGAGAGCGGGAGGGGCACAGATACG.

Details on this clone: The CDR3 end falls 3 residues outside the read, so it is completed with the germline J gene. The chain carries TRBV6-2 or TRBV6-3 and TRBJ1-2; TRBD1 aligns across 11 bases. The germline CDR1 and CDR2 sequences are MNHEY and SVGEGT. CDR3 size: 12 residues. The CDR3 loop reads CASSWTGGGYTF. Partial CDR3 DNA: TGTGCCAGCAGTTGGACAGGGGGCGGC.

Comments on this clone: The read falls 3 residues short of the CDR3 end, and the missing part is taken from the germline J gene. The chain has TRBV6-1 and TRBJ2-4; 8 nucleotides line up with TRBD1. The germline V gene has CDR1 MNHNS and CDR2 SASEGT. The V gene end was trimmed by 1 base and the J gene end by 6 bases; junction bases not matched to a gene: 5. The CDR3 spans 15 residues. CDR3: CASSEGDRLINIQYF. The CDR3 DNA, read in part, is TGTGCCAGCAGTGAAGGGGACAGGCTGATAAACATT.

Remarks on this clone: The DNA ends 3 residues before the CDR3 does, and the rest of the CDR3 is filled in from the germline J gene. This rearrangement joins TRBV7-2 to TRBJ2-1; D call uncertain. This CDR3 contains 13 residues. Trimming took off 3 bases at V and 9 bases at J, with 12 bases between the two ends. Germline values: CDR1 SGHTA, CDR2 FQGNSA. This CDR3 reads CASSFSSSSEQFF. CDR3 DNA (partial): TGTGCCAGCAGCTTTTCTAGTAGCAGTGAG.

With regard to this clone: With the read ending 3 residues before the CDR3 end, the germline J gene is used to fill in that end. The rearrangement uses TRBV19 and TRBJ2-1, with 7 bases fitting TRBD1. CDR3 size: 15 residues. Germline lookup yields CDR1 LNHDA and CDR2 SQIVND (reference sequence). After removal of 9 bases from V and 3 bases from J, the junction contained 11 bases not matched to a gene. The sequenced part of the CDR3 DNA is TGTGCCAGCCGCGATAGAGGACAGGTCTACAATGAG. Amino acids: CASRDRGQVYNE. From start to end, the CDR3 is CASRDRGQVYNEQFF.

Concerning this clone itself: The CDR3 extends 3 residues past the end of the read, so its final part is completed from the germline J gene. This chain links TRBV18 with TRBJ2-1; 11 bases line up with TRBD2. Unmatched junction bases numbered 10, after V lost 4 bases and J lost 5 bases. The CDR3 extends over 17 amino acids. Germline V gives CDR1 KGHSH, CDR2 LQKENI. The CDR3 sequence: CASSRTPGLADNNEQFF. CDR3 DNA (partial): TGTGCCAGCTCACGAACCCCGGGACTAGCGGATAACAATGAG.

Remarks on this clone: The read halts 3 residues ahead of the CDR3 end, with the missing end drawn from the germline J gene. This rearrangement joins TRBV16 to TRBJ1-2; D not certain. The CDR3 is 14 amino acids. V lost 0 bases and J lost 6, with 11 bases in between. Germline CDR1 is KGHSY and CDR2 is FQNENV. CDR3 DNA (partial): TGTGCCAGCAGCCAATCCACAGTGTCGAATGGC. Its translation is CASSQSTVSNG. In full, the CDR3 is CASSQSTVSNGYTF.

Regarding this clone: The read terminates 3 residues before the CDR3 end, so the remaining end is supplied by the germline J gene. The rearrangement links TRBV5-1 to TRBJ2-1; the match to TRBD2 covers 11 bases. This CDR3 has 15 residues. V lost 4 bases to trimming and J lost 7 bases; unmatched junction nucleotides: 7. In germline, CDR1 is SGHRS, CDR2 YFSETQ. CDR3 region: CASSSGTSGGNEQFF. The covered CDR3 bases are TGCGCCAGCAGCAGCGGGACTAGCGGTGGGAATGAG.

A remark on this clone: Read coverage stops 3 residues before the CDR3 terminus; the germline J gene supplies the remainder. V is TRBV5-1 and J is TRBJ2-1; 7 positions agree with TRBD2. J lost 4 bases, V lost 2 bases, and 6 bases had no gene match. This CDR3 is 15 amino acids long. Germline CDR1 reads SGHRS; CDR2 reads YFSETQ. The CDR3 is CASSFNAGVYNEQFF. The CDR3 DNA, read in part, is TGCGCCAGCAGCTTTAACGCGGGAGTATACAATGAG. Using reference TRBV5-1 and TRBJ2-1 for the parts outside the CDR3, the full variable domain is KAGVTQTPRYLIKTRGQQVTLSCSPISGHRSVSWYQQTPGQGLQFLFEYFSETQRNKGNFPGRFSGRQFSNSRSEMNVSTLELGDSALYLCASSFNAGVYNEQFFGPGTRLTVL.

Notes on this clone: The read stops 3 residues short of the end of the CDR3; the missing end is completed from the germline J gene. The chain recombines TRBV7-9 with TRBJ1-3; maybe TRBD1 (5 bases). Trimming stripped 6 bases from V and 3 bases from J, with 12 bases between. The V gene's germline CDR1 is SEHNR and CDR2 FQNEAQ (reference sequence). The CDR3 length is 14 residues. The sequenced CDR3 bases are TGTGCCAGCAGTGACAGAGCTTATGGAAACACC. It is translated as CASSDRAYGNT. Given in full, the CDR3 is CASSDRAYGNTIYF.

With regard to this clone: Read coverage stops 3 residues before the CDR3 terminus; the germline J gene supplies the remainder. V and J are TRBV18 and TRBJ1-2, with 11 bases identical to TRBD1. V shed 4 bases and J 3 bases; nucleotides not matched to a gene: 4. Germline lookup yields CDR1 KGHSH and CDR2 LQKENI. The CDR3 loop spans 15 amino acids. CDR3 sequence: CASSLGQGEDYGYTF. CDR3 DNA, as far as it was read: TGTGCCAGCTCACTGGGACAGGGGGAGGACTATGGC.

As for this clone: Read coverage stops 3 residues before the CDR3 terminus; the germline J gene supplies the remainder. This chain links TRBV30 with TRBJ1-2, with a possible D match to TRBD1 (5 bases). V was clipped by 3 bases and J by 3 bases, with 14 bases between them. The V gene's germline CDR1 is GTSNPN and CDR2 SVGIG (reference sequence). The CDR3 has 14 residues. The CDR3 bases that were read are TGTGCCTGGAGCGCCCGGGGGGTGGACTATGGC. The encoded protein is CAWSARGVDYG. The full CDR3 is CAWSARGVDYGYTF.

Concerning this clone: Read sequence stops 3 residues before the CDR3 end, and the germline J gene provides the missing end. The rearrangement joins TRBV19 to TRBJ2-3; D perhaps matches TRBD2 (6 bases). Trimming stripped 3 bases from V and 0 bases from J, with 10 bases between. The germline V gene encodes CDR1 LNHDA and CDR2 SQIVND (reference sequence). This CDR3 is 15 amino acids long. The CDR3 is CASSILADSTDTQYF. The part of the CDR3 DNA that was read is TGTGCCAGTAGTATTTTAGCGGATAGCACAGATACG.

Of note for this clone: The read comes to an end 3 residues before the CDR3 does, leaving the germline J gene to fill in the end. The V and J genes are TRBV7-3 and TRBJ2-5; the match to TRBD2 covers 9 bases. Germline loops: CDR1 SGHTA, CDR2 FQGTGA. The CDR3 has 15 residues. V shed 4 bases and J 5 bases; nucleotides not matched to a gene: 8. The CDR3 bases that were read are TGTGCCAGCAGCTCATCCGCGGGAGGGTGGGAGACC. Its translation: CASSSSAGGWET. The whole CDR3 sequence is CASSSSAGGWETQYF.